This TCR beta chain was profiled in a study of blood T cell repertoires in COVID-19. About the research overall: The United States, Italy and Spain supplied acute and convalescent COVID-19 samples.

The method was immunoSEQ multiplex PCR; TCRdb's version includes in-frame clones alone and lacks a portion of them. This sample has some 110,000 clones; 70% to 85% occur once, and the top ten carry around 7.5%. CDR3 length: 19 residues. Per germline, CDR1 SGHTS and CDR2 YDEGEE. The J segment lost 0 bases and the V segment lost 3 bases, leaving 17 bases of the junction unmatched. The receptor was derived from a man aged 65 to 85 with active or convalescent COVID-19. The chain couples TRBV5-8 to TRBJ1-2; TRBD1 matches 7 bases. The source material was peripheral blood. CDR3 sequence (DNA): TGTGCCAGCAGCTCTATCCGCGAGACAGGGTTGCGGGCTAACTATGGCTACACCTTC. Translating gives CASSSIRETGLRANYGYTF.